The 5 T cell receptor beta chains presented below share a single source sample, sequenced in a study of chemoradiotherapy in HPV16-positive cancers. Sequenced by immunoSEQ multiplex PCR; TCRdb stores in-frame clones only, minus some. The top ten clones hold 2.2% of a sample with approximately 13,000 clones, around 80% of them seen once. This sample was obtained from a patient who underwent chemoradiotherapy. These receptors were obtained from a human donor with HPV-associated anogenital cancer.

The chain joins TRBV15 to TRBJ1-2; D call uncertain. The CDR3 sequence is 15 residues long. Germline lookup yields CDR1 LNHNV and CDR2 YYDKDF (reference sequence). The germline V and J ends were trimmed by 1 base and 1 base, with 10 bases remaining between them. The CDR3 reads CATSRASSSNYGYTF. The CDR3 DNA reads TGTGCCACCAGCAGAGCCTCCAGCAGTAACTATGGCTACACCTTC.

The rearrangement uses TRBV2 and TRBJ1-1; D ambiguous. Germline lookup yields CDR1 SNHLY and CDR2 FYNNEI. The V end was cut by 0 bases, the J end by 10 bases, with 6 bases between. This CDR3 is 11 amino acids long. CDR3 loop: CASSEAGRAFF. In nucleotides, the CDR3 is TGTGCCAGCAGTGAAGCTGGGCGAGCTTTCTTT.

CDR3 residues: CASGRAVGTEAFF. CDR3 nucleotide sequence: TGTGCTAGTGGTCGTGCAGTGGGCACTGAAGCTTTCTTT. The rearrangement links TRBV12-5 to TRBJ1-1, with D uncertain. The CDR3 totals 13 residues. The germline V gene has CDR1 LGHNT and CDR2 FRNRAP. Trimming took off 5 bases at V and 4 bases at J, with 11 bases between the two ends.

V is TRBV2 and J is TRBJ1-6; a possible D gene is TRBD1 (6 bases). With 7 bases removed from V and 7 bases from J, the gap between germline ends came to 14 bases. Germline CDR1 and CDR2: SNHLY and FYNNEI. The CDR3 loop spans 14 amino acids. This CDR3 reads CASNTNRVNSPLHF. In DNA, the CDR3 is TGTGCCAGCAACACAAACAGGGTAAATTCACCCCTCCACTTT.

This clone was detected only a few times. J is TRBJ1-6 and V is TRBV7-8, with 8 bases that match TRBD1. CDR3 length equals 17 residues. The germline V gene encodes CDR1 SGHVS and CDR2 FQNEAQ. V lost 0 bases to trimming and J lost 5 bases; unmatched junction nucleotides: 6. This CDR3 reads CASSLAVGTGDNSPLHF. DNA of the CDR3: TGTGCCAGCAGCTTAGCCGTTGGGACAGGTGATAATTCACCCCTCCACTTT.